This is a list of T cell receptor beta chains from one sample in a study of T-cell reconstitution after alpha-beta-depleted transplantation in children. In TCRdb, the PCR reads were re-called with MiXCR into one record per CDR3 protein. The table lists some 290,000 distinct CDR3 sequences, 9.9% of them singletons. The sample here was PBMCs from the stem cell graft donor, taken from the stem cell graft. The source of these receptors is a human donor who donated a stem cell graft to a child with SCID. Both conserved end residues are part of each CDR3. D genes are given only for firm matches.

>TRBJ2-7|TRBD2|18|TRBV11-1
CASSLPTSGGPDPYEQYF
>TRBJ1-1|-|17|TRBV12-3/TRBV12-4
CASSLGGGYTPNTEAFF
>TRBJ1-6|-|14|TRBV7-3
CASREGPYNSPLHF
>TRBJ1-2|-|12|TRBV20-1
CTPGAGDGGYTF
>TRBJ2-7|-|13|TRBV7-8
CASNKGVLDEQYF
>TRBJ2-5|TRBD2|15|TRBV12-3/TRBV12-4
CASSGGLAVQETQYF
>TRBJ2-3|-|16|TRBV12-3/TRBV12-4
CASSPHMSGSVDTQYF
>TRBJ2-3|-|10|TRBV29-1
CSVLMHTQYF
>TRBJ2-7|-|15|TRBV12-3/TRBV12-4
CASTPFWGDSYEQYF
>TRBJ1-3|-|15|TRBV18
CASSPLRDEGNTIYF
>TRBJ1-1|-|12|TRBV12-3/TRBV12-4
CASSYTGHGAFF
>TRBJ2-1|TRBD1|17|TRBV10-3
CAISEPLSRDRDNEQFF
>TRBJ2-2|TRBD1|17|TRBV20-1
CSARGPPGQGNTGELFF
>TRBJ2-3|-|15|TRBV5-1
CASSLRTASTDTQYF
>TRBJ1-5|-|12|TRBV20-1
CSASLGNQPQHF
>TRBJ2-1|TRBD2|16|TRBV12-3/TRBV12-4
CASSLARGVAGGKQFF
>TRBJ1-5|-|12|TRBV20-1
CSAEGPIGPQHF
>TRBJ2-3|-|15|TRBV10-3
CATWVRPGIGDTQYF
>TRBJ2-3|-|15|TRBV10-3
CAISDVESSTDTQYF
>TRBJ1-1|-|14|TRBV11-2
CASSLVRGGTEAFF
>TRBJ2-1|-|15|TRBV25-1
CASSASGPGYNEQFF
>TRBJ2-1|-|14|TRBV7-9
CASSLAALGDRQFF
>TRBJ1-5|-|12|TRBV20-1
CSARDRNQPQHF
>TRBJ2-1|-|12|TRBV10-3
CAISERDNEQFF
>TRBJ2-3|-|15|TRBV11-1
CASSLGGRGTDTQYF
>TRBJ2-7|-|11|TRBV19
CASSISGEQYF
>TRBJ2-4|-|15|TRBV11-2
CASQRGADLKNIQYF
>TRBJ1-2|-|13|TRBV5-1
CASSAEQSYGYTF
>TRBJ2-3|-|12|TRBV18
CASSPKRDTQYF
>TRBJ1-2|TRBD1|15|TRBV12-3/TRBV12-4
CASSGGPWDSYGYTF
>TRBJ2-5|-|12|TRBV12-3/TRBV12-4
CASSLAVQAQYF
>TRBJ1-2|TRBD1|15|TRBV4-1
CASSPLGQGVYGYTF
>TRBJ2-7|TRBD1|17|TRBV6-5
CASSYQLGTVVVYEQYF
>TRBJ2-7|TRBD2|16|TRBV7-8
CASSPSMAGGLYEQYF
>TRBJ2-7|TRBD2|14|TRBV7-2
CASSLRRGGYEQYF
>TRBJ2-2|TRBD1|16|TRBV5-1
CASSLAGTGPSGELFF
>TRBJ1-1|TRBD1|16|TRBV5-1
CASSPSLLRQGTEAFF
>TRBJ1-4|TRBD1|14|TRBV12-3/TRBV12-4
CASRPGQGGEKLFF
>TRBJ2-7|-|14|TRBV20-1
CSAAYRDSPYEQYF
>TRBJ2-5|-|17|TRBV7-8
CASSYPRVSTSPETQYF
>TRBJ1-1|-|12|TRBV7-2
CASSPPGRGAFF